The present TCR beta chain was sequenced within a study of T cells in Graves' hyperthyroidism and ophthalmopathy. Study in general: Peripheral blood was obtained at initial diagnosis, preceding any treatment.

Researchers amplified the TCR beta CDR3 regions from RNA transcripts. The study used the HTBI primer set for a first-round RT-PCR of the TCR CDR3. TCRdb itself ran the multiplex PCR reads through MiXCR, one entry per CDR3 protein. Of under 400,000 distinct CDR3 sequences in the sample, around a quarter are singletons; the top ten hold roughly 80%. This clonotype showed up just a few times. The CDR3 is 14 residues long. V was trimmed by 1 base and J by 1 base, leaving 8 bases between them. Germline values: CDR1 SGHRS, CDR2 YFSETQ. Source material: blood. This receptor was taken from a man aged 45-65 years with Graves' hyperthyroidism. The J gene is TRBJ1-1, the V gene TRBV5-1, with D maybe TRBD1 (6 bases). CDR3 nucleotide sequence: TGCGCCAGCAGCTTGAACAGGGAGAACACTGAAGCTTTCTTT. Its translation is CASSLNRENTEAFF.